This T cell receptor beta chain stems from a study of breast tumors, draining lymph nodes, adjacent tissues. This clonotype was detected a few times. Its antigen is currently unknown. Breast cancer patients provided tissue from their axillary draining lymph nodes. TCRdb reanalysed the multiplex PCR reads using MiXCR and keeps one entry per CDR3 protein. The sample has tens of thousands of distinct CDR3 sequences; roughly a fifth are singletons. CDR3 length: 16 residues. V lost 9 bases, J lost 2 bases, and 21 bases lay in between. Per the germline V gene, CDR1 is LNHDA and CDR2 is SQIVND (reference sequence). Overall study findings and caveats: Compared with basal-like, luminal-like tumors shared significantly more repertoire with nontumor tissue. That most tumor T cells come from lymph nodes remained unproven. Tumor TCR diversity was below lymph nodes but above nontumor tissue. The data were judged consistent with most tumor T cells coming from lymph node and expanding in tumor.

Material: axillary lymph node tissue. The rearrangement joins TRBV19 to TRBJ2-3; D may be TRBD2 (6 bases). The clonotype originates from a female donor with breast cancer. Some clones in this sample may be carry-over from other donors' samples. The CDR3, as DNA: TGTGCCAGCGATAGGGGTCTTGCGGGGTCCACAGATACGCAGTATTTT. Residues: CASDRGLAGSTDTQYF.